This entry lists 8 T cell receptor beta chains sequenced from one sample in a study of blood T cell repertoires in COVID-19. Assay used: immunoSEQ multiplex PCR; TCRdb lists only in-frame clones, some missing. Among about 300,000 clones, around 92% were seen once, and the ten largest hold roughly 1.9%. The sequencing input was peripheral blood. The receptor set was obtained from a woman in her thirties with COVID-19, enrolled during active disease.

This clone was counted once. The rearrangement uses TRBV4-1 and TRBJ1-1; tentative D call: TRBD1 (5 bases). Germline V CDR1 and CDR2: MGHRA, YSYEKL. The CDR3 is made up of 18 amino acids. Deletions cut 3 bases from V and 3 bases from J, with 23 bases between. The CDR3 sequence is CASSHHPGREGLDTEAFF. In DNA form, the CDR3 reads TGCGCCAGCAGCCACCACCCCGGCAGGGAGGGCCTTGACACTGAAGCTTTCTTT.

This sequence joins TRBV19 and TRBJ2-6, with D uncertain. Trimming stripped 3 bases from V and 0 bases from J, with 9 bases between. Germline V CDR1 and CDR2: LNHDA, SQIVND (reference sequence). The CDR3 extends over 16 amino acids. The CDR3 region has the DNA TGTGCCAGTAGTATGCCCCTAGTCTCTGGGGCCAACGTCCTGACTTTC. Translated, it gives CASSMPLVSGANVLTF.

The V and J genes are TRBV19 and TRBJ1-1, with 7 bases fitting TRBD1. The CDR3 consists of 14 residues. With 3 bases clipped from V and 7 bases from J, the junction kept 8 bases outside the gene matches. Germline CDR1 and CDR2: LNHDA and SQIVND (reference sequence). In DNA form, the CDR3 reads TGTGCCAGTAGTATCGGGACAGCACACGGTGAAGCTTTCTTT. Translated: CASSIGTAHGEAFF. The entire variable domain, with the rest obtained from reference TRBV19 and TRBJ1-1, is as follows: DGGITQSPKYLFRKEGQNVTLSCEQNLNHDAMYWYRQDPGQGLRLIYYSQIVNDFQKGDIAEGYSVSREKKESFPLTVTSAQKNPTAFYLCASSIGTAHGEAFFGQGTRLTVV.

The chain has TRBV6-4 and TRBJ2-2; tentatively, D is TRBD1 (6 bases). V was clipped by 0 bases and J by 6 bases, with 14 bases between them. The CDR3 runs 16 residues. The V gene's germline CDR1 is MRHNA and CDR2 SNTAGT. For the CDR3, the DNA is TGTGCCAGCAGTGACTCGAGTCAGGGGCACCCCGGGGAGCTGTTTTTT. Translating gives CASSDSSQGHPGELFF.

V is TRBV15 and J is TRBJ2-3, with TRBD1 as a possible D gene (6 bases). CDR3 length: 15 amino acids. Germline-derived CDR1 and CDR2 are LNHNV and YYDKDF (reference sequence). Between the trimmed V and J ends, which lost 0 bases and 1 base, there was a span of 8 bases. CDR3 nucleotides: TGTGCCACCAGCAGAGAAACAGGGCGCACAGATACGCAGTATTTT. Translated: CATSRETGRTDTQYF. The full variable domain, in which reference TRBV15 and TRBJ2-3 provide the parts outside the CDR3, is DAMVIQNPRYQVTQFGKPVTLSCSQTLNHNVMYWYQQKSSQAPKLLFHYYDKDFNNEADTPDNFQSRRPNTSFCFLDIRSPGLGDTAMYLCATSRETGRTDTQYFGPGTRLTVL.

The gene calls are TRBV3-1 (or the pseudogene TRBV3-2) and TRBJ1-3, with 8 bases identical to TRBD1. V lost 10 bases and J lost 0; bases outside the gene matches: 11. Germline V lookup: CDR1 LGHDT, CDR2 YNNKEL (reference sequence). CDR3 size: 16 residues. The CDR3 sequence is CATSTGGHYSGNTIYF. CDR3 bases: TGTGCCACCAGTACAGGGGGACATTACTCTGGAAACACCATATATTTT.

V is TRBV7-3 and J is TRBJ2-3; 9 nucleotides agree with TRBD1. The germline V gene encodes CDR1 SGHTA and CDR2 FQGTGA. The CDR3 runs to 14 residues. The ends lost 5 bases at V and 4 bases at J; junction bases unmatched: 4. In nucleotides, the CDR3 is TGTGCCAGCAGCCAACAGGGGGCCGCAGATACGCAGTATTTT. This translates into CASSQQGAADTQYF.

This clone appeared a single time. The chain is built from TRBV9 and TRBJ2-1, with 9 bases that match TRBD1. Germline loops: CDR1 SGDLS, CDR2 YYNGEE. This CDR3 region has 15 residues. Trimming cost V 4 bases and J 2 bases; bases outside gene matches: 4. The CDR3, as DNA: TGTGCCAGCAGCCTGGGACAGGGTCCCTACAATGAGCAGTTCTTC. It is translated as CASSLGQGPYNEQFF.